The T cell receptor beta chain under discussion was sequenced for a study of blood T cell repertoires in COVID-19. Assay used: immunoSEQ multiplex PCR; TCRdb lists only in-frame clones, some missing. The table records 250,000 or so clones, roughly 86% of them present only once. Comments on this clone: This sample also contains other DNA sequences that code for the same CDR3.

The cohort comprised adults aged about 18 to 89 years residing in about two dozen US areas. Assignment of participants to cohorts was predicated upon participant-reported clinical history. The CDR3 runs to 14 residues. The V end lost 2 bases, the J end lost 4 bases, and 9 bases lay between the germline ends. Germline V gene lookup returns CDR1 LGHDT and CDR2 YNNKEL (reference sequence). Material for sequencing was PBMCs or T cells enriched from blood (not recorded which). The V call is TRBV3-1 (or the pseudogene TRBV3-2), the J call TRBJ1-3, with D perhaps matching TRBD1 (6 bases). The receptor was isolated from a woman aged 25 to 39 with acute COVID-19. For the CDR3, the DNA is TGTGCCAGCAGCCAAACAGGGTCAGGAAACACCATATATTTT. This translates into CASSQTGSGNTIYF.